Listed below are T cell receptor beta chains from one sample, sequenced in a study of OX40 agonist ivuxolimab in advanced cancers. The data were produced by immunoSEQ multiplex PCR, yet TCRdb's version contains in-frame clones alone and is incomplete. The data hold about 58,000 clones, with nearly 90% observed a single time. The sample consisted of CD4+ or CD8+ T cells sorted from blood, taken in a trial of the OX40 agonist ivuxolimab. Receptor source: an adult with an advanced solid tumor such as melanoma, head and neck, liver or kidney cancer. The CDR3 runs from the conserved cysteine through the conserved F or W. The D gene is left open where the match is weak. Expanded clones are given a class, and other clones once, few, many or no size at all.

J	V	D	size	DNA	CDR3
TRBJ2-2	TRBV27	NA	once	TGTGCCAGCAGACCCGAACCCTTTGTGGACGGTAACACCGGGGAGCTGTTTTTT	CASRPEPFVDGNTGELFF
TRBJ2-5	TRBV9	NA	NA	TGTGCCAGCAGCGCCCGACCGGGGGCGGGGGTTGGAGAGACCCAGTACTTC	CASSARPGAGVGETQYF
TRBJ2-1	TRBV29-1	NA	NA	TGCAGCGCGCCCAAGACAGGCCATCCTGAGCAGTTCTTC	CSAPKTGHPEQFF
TRBJ1-2	TRBV21-1	NA	NA	TGTGCCAGTGAGAAGGACAGGGTTCGATATGGCTACACCTTC	CASEKDRVRYGYTF
TRBJ2-3	TRBV11-1	NA	NA	TGTGCCAGCTATCAGGGAGATACGCAGTATTTT	CASYQGDTQYF
TRBJ2-5	TRBV6-6	NA	NA	TGTGCCAGCAGTTACTCAGAAGGGGGGATGGAGACCCAGTACTTC	CASSYSEGGMETQYF
TRBJ2-5	TRBV7-8	NA	NA	TGTGCCAGCAGCCCAGCTCTAGGCCAAGAGACCCAGTACTTC	CASSPALGQETQYF
TRBJ2-1	TRBV5-4	TRBD2	NA	TGTGCCAGCAGGTTTGAGCGGGGCCGACAGAATGAGCAGTTCTTC	CASRFERGRQNEQFF
TRBJ2-7	TRBV27	NA	NA	TGTGCCAGCAGTCCCGAGGGGGGCTCCTACGAGCAGTACTTC	CASSPEGGSYEQYF
TRBJ2-3	TRBV19	NA	NA	TGTGCCAGTAGTAACAGAAACGGAGATACGCAGTATTTT	CASSNRNGDTQYF
TRBJ2-3	TRBV30	TRBD2	NA	TGTGCCTGGAGTGTACTGGCGGGAGTAAGGGCAGATACGCAGTATTTT	CAWSVLAGVRADTQYF
TRBJ1-2	TRBV25-1	NA	NA	TGTGCCAGCCGGGGGGAGGGCGGCTACACCTTC	CASRGEGGYTF
TRBJ1-2	TRBV19	NA	few	TGTGCCAGTAGTATTTTGAGTGGCTACACCTTC	CASSILSGYTF
TRBJ2-1	TRBV5-8	NA	NA	TGTGCCAGCAGCTTGGGGTACGGGGCCTACAATGAGCAGTTCTTC	CASSLGYGAYNEQFF
TRBJ2-6	TRBV21-1	NA	NA	TGTGCCAGCAGCCCTGAGGTATCTGGGGCCAACGTCCTGACTTTC	CASSPEVSGANVLTF
TRBJ1-3	TRBV21-1	NA	NA	TGTGCCAGCAGCGATGGGACAGACGATGGAAACACCATATATTTT	CASSDGTDDGNTIYF
TRBJ2-1	TRBV4-3	TRBD2	NA	TGCGCCAGCAGTCCAGGCCGGGGAGGGGCCTACAATGAGCAGTTCTTC	CASSPGRGGAYNEQFF
TRBJ1-5	TRBV6-5	NA	NA	TGTGCCAGCAGTTCGCGAGGAGGCAATCAGCCCCAGCATTTT	CASSSRGGNQPQHF
TRBJ1-1	TRBV5-5	TRBD1	NA	TGTGCCAGCAGCTTGACAGGGGTGGCTGAAGCTTTCTTT	CASSLTGVAEAFF
TRBJ1-1	TRBV4-1	NA	NA	TGCGCCAGCAGTTTTGGGACATTGAACACTGAAGCTTTCTTT	CASSFGTLNTEAFF
TRBJ1-1	TRBV27	NA	NA	TGTGCCAGCAGAACTACAGGTACAGAAGCTTTCTTT	CASRTTGTEAFF
TRBJ2-1	TRBV2	NA	NA	TGTGCCAGCAGTGAAATCCAGGGACCCTACAATGAGCAGTTCTTC	CASSEIQGPYNEQFF
TRBJ2-1	TRBV5-1	TRBD2	NA	TGCGCCAGCAGCTTTGAGCCTAGCGGTAACTCCTACAATGAGCAGTTCTTC	CASSFEPSGNSYNEQFF
TRBJ1-1	TRBV28	NA	NA	TGTGCCAGCAGGGACAGAATATCGGTGAACACTGAAGCTTTCTTT	CASRDRISVNTEAFF
TRBJ1-1	TRBV4-1	TRBD1	NA	TGCGCCAGCAGCCCCCAGGGGGGGAGAGGGGACACTGAAGCTTTCTTT	CASSPQGGRGDTEAFF
TRBJ2-1	TRBV11-2	NA	NA	TGTGCCAGCAGCTTAAATCCGTCTATACGCTACAATGAGCAGTTCTTC	CASSLNPSIRYNEQFF
TRBJ2-5	TRBV13	NA	once	TGTGCCAGCAGCACCCGGTTTCTGAGAGAGACCCAGTACTTC	CASSTRFLRETQYF
TRBJ2-3	TRBV7-8	NA	NA	TGTGCCAGCAGCTCGACCCTAGCGCGCACAGATACGCAGTATTTT	CASSSTLARTDTQYF
TRBJ1-1	TRBV2	TRBD1	medium-sized	TGTGCCATTTACAGGGGCATCACTGAAGCTTTCTTT	CAIYRGITEAFF
TRBJ1-2	TRBV2	NA	NA	TGTGCCACCAAGGTCTACGGAACAGACTCGGGTGGCTACACCTTC	CATKVYGTDSGGYTF
TRBJ2-1	TRBV30	TRBD2	NA	TGTGCCTGGAACCCTAGCGGGAGTTACAATGAGCAGTTCTTC	CAWNPSGSYNEQFF
TRBJ2-2	TRBV29-1	TRBD2	NA	TGCAGCGGGGTAGCGGGAGGGCCGGCCGGGGAGCTGTTTTTT	CSGVAGGPAGELFF
TRBJ1-1	TRBV19	TRBD1	NA	TGTGCCAGTAGTCCAAGACAGGGGGCGGTCACTGAAGCTTTCTTT	CASSPRQGAVTEAFF
TRBJ1-4	TRBV7-9	NA	NA	TGTGCCAGCAGCCGAGGACCGACCCATAATGAAAAACTGTTTTTT	CASSRGPTHNEKLFF
TRBJ2-2	TRBV10-2	TRBD2	NA	TGCGCCAGCAGACTTGTCAGACTAGCGGGGAAGAGCGGGGGGGAAACCGGGGAGCTGTTTTTT	CASRLVRLAGKSGGETGELFF
TRBJ2-2	TRBV7-9	NA	NA	TGTGCCAGCAGCTTTAGTGGTGCTCTAGGTCCCGGGGAGCTGTTTTTT	CASSFSGALGPGELFF
TRBJ2-7	TRBV6-1	NA	NA	TGTGCCAGCATCCGAATAAGGGCGGGGAACTACGAGCAGTACTTC	CASIRIRAGNYEQYF
TRBJ2-7	TRBV10-1	TRBD2	NA	TGCGCCGCGCGTGACGGGACTAGCGGGAGGCGGACCTACGAGCAGTACTTC	CAARDGTSGRRTYEQYF
TRBJ1-2	TRBV2	TRBD1	NA	TGTGCCAGAGAGGGGGCGCATTATGGCTACACCTTC	CAREGAHYGYTF
TRBJ2-1	TRBV11-1	TRBD1	NA	TGTGCCAGCAGCTCCCTCGACAGGGGGTCGGAAAATGAGCAGTTCTTC	CASSSLDRGSENEQFF
TRBJ2-5	TRBV28	NA	NA	TGTGCCAGCAGTTTCGGGACGGACCTGTACCAAGAGACCCAGTACTTC	CASSFGTDLYQETQYF
TRBJ2-2	TRBV7-8	NA	NA	TGTGCCAGCAGCTCACCCCTGGACAGAACGAACACCGGGGAGCTGTTTTTT	CASSSPLDRTNTGELFF
TRBJ2-2	TRBV7-9	NA	NA	TGTGCCTTTGTCGGCGGTGCGGAGCTGTTTTTT	CAFVGGAELFF
TRBJ2-1	TRBV6-6	NA	NA	TGTGCCAGCAGTTATAACAGGGCGAATGAGCAGTTCTTC	CASSYNRANEQFF
TRBJ1-5	TRBV28	NA	once	TGTGCCAGCAGCCCTACAGGGTATAGCAATCAGCCCCAGCATTTT	CASSPTGYSNQPQHF
TRBJ2-7	TRBV19	TRBD1	NA	TGTGCCAGTAGTGTAATGACAGGGGGGGCCTACGAGCAGTACTTC	CASSVMTGGAYEQYF
TRBJ2-3	TRBV6-5	NA	NA	TGTGCCAGCAGCCGAAGACTAGTTGATACGCAGTATTTT	CASSRRLVDTQYF
TRBJ1-2	TRBV7-9	NA	NA	TGTGCCAGCAGCCCCGAGGTGGGGCTCGGCTACACCTTC	CASSPEVGLGYTF
TRBJ2-5	TRBV28	TRBD2	NA	TGTGCCAGCGGTATTTGGGAGGGTCAAGAGACCCAGTACTTC	CASGIWEGQETQYF
TRBJ1-2	TRBV19	NA	NA	TGTGCCAGTAGTATGGCAGGATCTAACTATGGCTACACCTTC	CASSMAGSNYGYTF
TRBJ2-2	TRBV6-1	TRBD1	NA	TGTGCCAGCAGTGTTTATCGACAGGGTCTGACCGGGGAGCTGTTTTTT	CASSVYRQGLTGELFF
TRBJ1-2	TRBV6-5	NA	once	TGTGCCAGCAGGGAGGGGCTTAACTATGGCTACACCTTC	CASREGLNYGYTF
TRBJ1-5	TRBV28	TRBD1	NA	TGTGCCAGCAGGTTACGACAGGGGGACCTTTATAGCAATCAGCCCCAGCATTTT	CASRLRQGDLYSNQPQHF
TRBJ1-2	TRBV5-6	TRBD1	NA	TGTGCCAGCTCGGGGACAGGAGATGATTTCTATGGCTACACCTTC	CASSGTGDDFYGYTF
TRBJ2-7	TRBV29-1	NA	medium-sized	TGCAGCGTTCCCGACCCAAAAACACCCTACGAGCAGTACTTC	CSVPDPKTPYEQYF
TRBJ2-5	TRBV7-9	NA	NA	TGTGCCAGCAGCTTAGGTGGGCAAGAGACCCAGTACTTC	CASSLGGQETQYF
TRBJ2-3	TRBV5-8	TRBD1	once	TGTGCCAGCAGCCTCGGACAGGGTTACACAGATACGCAGTATTTT	CASSLGQGYTDTQYF
TRBJ2-3	TRBV28	NA	NA	TGTGCCAGCAGTTTAGCGGTAGGGCGGGGTACAGATACGCAGTATTTT	CASSLAVGRGTDTQYF